A few counts support the clone carrying this T cell receptor beta chain. The antigen is undetermined. This entry belongs to a study of blood T cells in healthy people across ages. Study outcomes and limitations: From one million sequenced T cells, diversity estimates were lower bounds.

With V trimmed by 5 bases and J by 5 bases, 8 bases remained unmatched. Germline V gives CDR1 SNHLY, CDR2 FYNNEI. The CDR3 runs 15 residues. The second PCR ran about 6 to 12 cycles with a sample-barcoded 5' primer and J-beta primers. TCRdb used MiXCR to reprocess the 5' RACE reads, holding one entry per CDR3 protein. The profile shows 1.5 million to 2 million distinct CDR3 sequences, about two fifths of them singletons. The V gene is TRBV2, the J gene TRBJ2-3, with 9 positions matching TRBD2. The sample taken for sequencing was blood. The sequence came from a human donor in good health. The CDR3 DNA follows: TGTGCCAGCAGTTCTCCGGGACTAGCAAAAGATACGCAGTATTTT. Its protein is CASSSPGLAKDTQYF.